This TCR beta chain stems from a study of immune evolution from preneoplasia to lung adenocarcinoma. Resections took place in Japan or China from about 2013 to 2018. Germline V gene data show CDR1 as SEHNR and CDR2 as FQNEAQ (reference sequence). This CDR3 spans 14 amino acids. The V gene lost 5 bases and the J gene lost 4 bases, with 14 bases spanning the gap. Profiling relied on immunoSEQ multiplex PCR, and the TCRdb table lists in-frame clones only, not all of them. This table has tens of thousands of clones, around 79% appearing once. This clonotype was sampled from a person between 55 and 70 years old with lung adenocarcinoma. Material for sequencing was FFPE invasive lung adenocarcinoma tissue. V gene TRBV7-9 combines with J gene TRBJ2-5; no definite D call. The CDR3 region has the DNA TGTGCCAGCAGCCCAGGCCTAGTATTAGAGACCCAGTACTTC. It yields the protein CASSPGLVLETQYF.